This T cell receptor (beta chain) was identified during a study of blood T cell repertoires in COVID-19. Study in general: Spain, Italy and the United States supplied samples that represented acute and convalescent COVID-19. PBMCs, B-cell-depleted T cells, or T cells provided the cDNA or gDNA that made up the material.

Original processing notes: Counts of nucleated cells, estimated from reference gene primer amplification, were obtained. Profiled with immunoSEQ multiplex PCR; TCRdb holds only in-frame clones, not every one. V and J calls plus clone size are reproduced from that table; the DNA served to infer D and trimming. The sample lists about 270,000 clones, 83% occurring once. Sequencing was carried out using peripheral blood. This clonotype originated in a woman aged 45-60 years who had recovered from COVID-19.

The CDR3 DNA is TGCGCCAGCAGCTCGGGACTAGCGGGGGTCTACGAGCAGTACTTC. It translates to CASSSGLAGVYEQYF. V and J are TRBV4-1 and TRBJ2-7; 14 nucleotides match TRBD2. V lost 5 bases and J lost 3; bases outside the gene matches: 3. CDR3 length: 15 residues. In germline, CDR1 is MGHRA, CDR2 YSYEKL.